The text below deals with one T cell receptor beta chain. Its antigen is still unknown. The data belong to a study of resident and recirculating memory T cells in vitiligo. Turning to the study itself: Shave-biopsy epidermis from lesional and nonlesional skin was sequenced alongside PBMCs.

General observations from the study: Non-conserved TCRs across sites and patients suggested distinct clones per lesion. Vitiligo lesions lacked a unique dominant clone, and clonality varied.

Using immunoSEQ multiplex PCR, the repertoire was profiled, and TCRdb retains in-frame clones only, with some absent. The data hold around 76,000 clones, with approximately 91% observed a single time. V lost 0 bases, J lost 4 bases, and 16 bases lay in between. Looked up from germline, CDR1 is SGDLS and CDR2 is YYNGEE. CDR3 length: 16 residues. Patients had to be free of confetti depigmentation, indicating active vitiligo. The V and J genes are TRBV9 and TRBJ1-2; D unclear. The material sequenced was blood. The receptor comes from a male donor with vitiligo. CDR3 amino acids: CASSVAASEAVYGYTF. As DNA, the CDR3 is TGTGCCAGCAGCGTAGCCGCCAGCGAGGCGGTCTATGGCTACACCTTC.